These 2 T cell receptor beta chains were all obtained from the same sample, sequenced in a study of control samples from healthy donors and cancer patients. Here immunoSEQ multiplex PCR was the method, and the copy in TCRdb shows in-frame clones only, minus some. The data contain 160,000 or so clones, around 96% of them singletons. The sample was blood. The receptors here all came from a woman between 35 and 50 years old in good health.

This chain joins TRBV6-6 and TRBJ1-1; the D is unclear. V was clipped by 2 bases and J by 3 bases, with 7 bases between them. The CDR3 covers 13 residues. Germline V CDR1 and CDR2: MNHNY, SVGAGI (reference sequence). For the CDR3, the DNA is TGTGCCAGCAGTTACGAGGGTTACACTGAAGCTTTCTTT. This gives the protein CASSYEGYTEAFF.

The rearrangement uses TRBV27 and TRBJ2-5; a weak D match, TRBD1 (5 bases). From germline, CDR1 is MNHEY and CDR2 SMNVEV (reference sequence). The CDR3 sequence is 15 residues long. Deletions cut 6 bases from V and 5 bases from J, with 19 bases between. The CDR3 reads CASRDLGATPETQYF. CDR3 DNA sequence: TGTGCCAGCAGAGACCTAGGGGCAACGCCCGAGACCCAGTACTTC.